A single sample is the source of the 20 T cell receptor beta chains below, sequenced in a study of T cells in Graves' hyperthyroidism and ophthalmopathy. Amplification targeted TCR beta CDR3 regions from RNA transcripts. Initially, a first-round RT-PCR of the TCR CDR3 employed the HTBI primer set. Using its own MiXCR run on the multiplex PCR reads, TCRdb lists one record per CDR3 protein. The data show over 500,000 distinct CDR3 sequences, approximately 48% seen once. Sequencing used peripheral blood or thyroid tissue (not recorded which). The receptor source for this set is an adult woman with Graves' disease, either hyperthyroidism or ophthalmopathy (not recorded which).

For this clonotype: Just one base apart from a much larger clone, this may be a read error. This chain connects TRBV7-6 to TRBJ2-3, with TRBD2 identical over 11 bases. From germline, CDR1 is SGHVS and CDR2 FNYEAQ. The CDR3 consists of 16 residues. J gave up 3 bases and V 5 bases, and 7 bases lay outside the gene matches. The CDR3 spells CASSPLGTSGTDTQYF. CDR3 nucleotides: TGTGCCAGCAGCCCCCTCGGGACTAGCGGTACAGATACGCAGTATTTT.

The gene calls are TRBV7-2 and TRBJ1-5; D remains unclear. The CDR3 is made up of 18 amino acids. Germline CDR1 SGHTA, CDR2 FQGNSA. With 5 bases removed from V and 2 bases from J, the gap between germline ends came to 22 bases. The CDR3 loop is CASSPRSSTGIRNQPQHF. CDR3 nucleotide sequence: TGTGCCAGCAGCCCTAGGTCTAGCACCGGGATCCGCAATCAGCCCCAGCATTTT.

A few counts support this clonotype. The V gene is TRBV3-1, the J gene TRBJ1-4, with D tentatively TRBD1 (6 bases). CDR1 LGHDT and CDR2 YNNKEL come from the germline V gene (reference sequence). This CDR3 region has 15 residues. V dropped 4 bases and J dropped 4 bases, with 13 bases sitting between them. CDR3 residues: CASSPGTLLNEKLFF. In nucleotides, the CDR3 is TGTGCCAGCAGCCCCGGGACACTACTTAATGAAAAACTGTTTTTT. The complete variable domain, with remaining parts taken from reference TRBV3-1 and TRBJ1-4, reads DTAVSQTPKYLVTQMGNDKSIKCEQNLGHDTMYWYKQDSKKFLKIMFSYNNKELIINETVPNRFSPKSPDKAHLNLHINSLELGDSAVYFCASSPGTLLNEKLFFGSGTQLSVL.

About this clonotype itself: An end of the junction does not agree with germline; a read error may underlie this. J is TRBJ1-5 and V is TRBV7-6; D perhaps matches TRBD1 (6 bases). The germline gives CDR1 SGHVS, CDR2 FNYEAQ. The CDR3 contains 15 residues. Here the CDR3 reads CASSLAPDSGQPQHF. The DNA of the CDR3 is TGTGCCAGCAGTTTAGCCCCGGACAGCGGACAGCCCCAGCATTTT.

The chain has TRBV7-8 and TRBJ1-1; D remains ambiguous. V was clipped by 5 bases and J by 0 bases, with 10 bases between them. This CDR3 is built from 14 residues. Germline CDR1 SGHVS, CDR2 FQNEAQ. For the CDR3, the DNA is TGTGCCAGCAGCCCGGTGAGATTGAACACTGAAGCTTTCTTT. Its protein product is CASSPVRLNTEAFF.

This chain connects TRBV15 to TRBJ2-5; 7 nucleotides agree with TRBD1. V lost 3 bases, J lost 4 bases, and 11 bases stayed unmatched. This CDR3 is built from 16 residues. Germline V gene data show CDR1 as LNHNV and CDR2 as YYDKDF (reference sequence). Here the CDR3 reads CATSRAGSRGTETQYF. DNA of the CDR3: TGTGCCACCAGCAGGGCCGGTAGCAGGGGGACAGAGACCCAGTACTTC.

This clonotype turned up a few times. The chain is built from TRBV7-8 and TRBJ2-1, with 12 bases that match TRBD2. This CDR3 is 15 amino acids long. Trimming at V came to 6 bases and at J to 5 bases, leaving 5 bases not matched to a gene. The V gene's germline CDR1 is SGHVS and CDR2 FQNEAQ. CDR3 sequence reads: CASSPSGRGNNEQFF. As DNA, the CDR3 is TGTGCCAGCAGTCCTAGCGGGAGGGGAAACAATGAGCAGTTCTTC.

The sample holds many counts of this clonotype. The V gene is TRBV27, the J gene TRBJ1-2, with 8 positions matching TRBD1. The junction had 7 bases not matched to a gene; V was cut back by 6 bases and J by 4 bases. The length of the CDR3 is 14 residues. Germline V gives CDR1 MNHEY, CDR2 SMNVEV (reference sequence). CDR3 DNA sequence: TGTGCCAGCAGAGGACAGGGCAGCCGCTATGGCTACACCTTC. As protein: CASRGQGSRYGYTF.

This clonotype was seen ten or more times. CDR3 sequence: CASSAAPFGGPETQYF. The CDR3 DNA reads as TGCGCCAGCAGCGCGGCCCCGTTCGGAGGGCCAGAGACCCAGTACTTC. The chain carries TRBV10-2 and TRBJ2-5; tentative D call: TRBD2 (6 bases). Trimming took off 6 bases at V and 4 bases at J, with 21 bases between the two ends. The CDR3 contains 16 residues. CDR1 is WSHSY and CDR2 is SAAADI in the germline V gene.

The sample holds many counts of this clonotype. CDR3 sequence: CSATFRGTRETQYF. The CDR3, as DNA: TGCAGTGCTACCTTTAGAGGGACCCGGGAGACCCAGTACTTC. The rearrangement joins TRBV20-1 to TRBJ2-5, with D tentatively TRBD1 or TRBD2 (5 bases each). The CDR3 has 14 residues. Germline assignment: CDR1 DFQATT and CDR2 SNEGSKA (reference sequence). Trimming took off 4 bases at V and 5 bases at J, with 17 bases between the two ends.

This clonotype was observed a few times. CDR3 in amino acids: CANRGQGAQRNTEAFF. In DNA form, the CDR3 reads TGTGCCAACAGGGGACAGGGGGCCCAACGAAACACTGAAGCTTTCTTT. The V call is TRBV6-2 or TRBV6-3, the J call TRBJ1-1; 12 bases are a match to TRBD1. Germline CDR1 reads MNHEY; CDR2 reads SVGEGT. The CDR3 runs 16 residues. After removal of 10 bases from V and 2 bases from J, the junction contained 11 bases not matched to a gene.

The chain joins TRBV29-1 to TRBJ1-2; possible D gene TRBD1, 6 bases. V lost 4 bases and J lost 4, with 13 bases in between. Germline V lookup: CDR1 SQVTM, CDR2 ANQGSEA. The CDR3 is 13 amino acids. This CDR3 is CSVVDSSFYGYTF. The CDR3 DNA follows: TGCAGCGTTGTGGACAGCTCATTCTATGGCTACACCTTC.

This clonotype has more than one count but fewer than ten. The V gene is TRBV7-2, the J gene TRBJ2-3, with 7 bases fitting TRBD2. The CDR3 totals 14 residues. Germline lookup yields CDR1 SGHTA and CDR2 FQGNSA. Trimming at V came to 1 base and at J to 9 bases, leaving 7 bases not matched to a gene. CDR3 loop: CASSLDREVRTQYF. CDR3 nucleotides: TGTGCCAGCAGCTTAGATCGGGAGGTTAGGACGCAGTATTTT.

The CDR3 nucleotides are TGTGCCAGCAGTTTAAGTTTCGGAAACACCATATATTTT. Amino acid sequence: CASSLSFGNTIYF. J is TRBJ1-3 and V is TRBV6-5; D is unclear. CDR1 and CDR2 from the germline V gene are MNHEY and SVGAGI. V dropped 4 bases and J dropped 4 bases, with 8 bases sitting between them. The CDR3 extends over 13 amino acids.

The chain recombines TRBV11-2 with TRBJ2-5, with D perhaps TRBD1 or TRBD2 (6 bases each). Deletions cut 5 bases from V and 9 bases from J, with 22 bases between. The CDR3 runs 15 residues. Per the germline V gene, CDR1 is SGHAT and CDR2 is FQNNGV. Here the CDR3 reads CASSSPRGDGGSQYF. The CDR3 DNA reads TGTGCCAGCAGCAGCCCTAGGGGGGATGGGGGGTCCCAGTACTTC.

The table lists this clonotype with many counts. This chain uses TRBV5-4 with TRBJ2-5; TRBD2 agrees at 14 bases. CDR1 and CDR2 from the germline V gene are SGHNT and YYREEE (reference sequence). This CDR3 is built from 17 residues. J gave up 1 base and V 4 bases, and 6 bases lay outside the gene matches. The CDR3: CASSPGTSGSSQETQYF. CDR3 bases: TGTGCCAGCAGCCCTGGGACTAGCGGGAGCTCCCAAGAGACCCAGTACTTC.

V and J are TRBV7-3 and TRBJ1-5, with D unclear. With 1 base removed from V and 5 bases from J, the gap between germline ends came to 6 bases. This CDR3 is built from 13 residues. The germline V gene encodes CDR1 SGHTA and CDR2 FQGTGA. CDR3 DNA: TGTGCCAGCAGCTTAAGCTGGGATCAGCCCCAGCATTTT. This encodes CASSLSWDQPQHF.

This chain joins TRBV4-1 and TRBJ2-7; 10 nucleotides agree with TRBD1. Looked up from germline, CDR1 is MGHRA and CDR2 is YSYEKL. The CDR3 has 16 amino acids. V shed 2 bases and J 2 bases; nucleotides not matched to a gene: 6. The CDR3 region has the DNA TGCGCCAGCAGCCAAACTCCGGGACAGGGGACCTACGAGCAGTACTTC. Translating gives CASSQTPGQGTYEQYF.

J is TRBJ1-6 and V is TRBV7-9, with unresolved D. Germline CDR1 and CDR2: SEHNR and FQNEAQ (reference sequence). The CDR3 extends over 14 amino acids. Trimming pared 4 bases from V and 10 bases from J, leaving 14 bases between. The CDR3 nucleotides are TGTGCCAGCAGCTCCGGGAGGGATCAGTCACCCCTCCACTTT. The encoded protein is CASSSGRDQSPLHF.

This chain uses TRBV19 with TRBJ1-5, with D tentatively TRBD1 (6 bases). The V end lost 8 bases, the J end lost 6 bases, and 14 bases lay between the germline ends. The CDR3 is made up of 13 amino acids. Germline assignment: CDR1 LNHDA and CDR2 SQIVND (reference sequence). CDR3 region: CASSGQGIQPQHF. CDR3 nucleotides: TGTGCCAGTTCAGGCCAGGGGATTCAGCCCCAGCATTTT.